This T cell receptor beta chain was recorded in a study of blood T cell repertoires in COVID-19. Study overall: The samples span acute and convalescent COVID-19 from the United States, Italy and Spain. T cells, B-cell-depleted T cells, or PBMCs supplied cDNA or gDNA.

Germline lookup yields CDR1 SGHTA and CDR2 FQGNSA. V gave up 4 bases and J gave up 4 bases, with 16 bases separating them. The CDR3 has 15 amino acids. Study processing details: Estimation of nucleated cell counts relied on the amplification of reference gene primers. Sequencing used immunoSEQ multiplex PCR; TCRdb keeps in-frame clones, though not all of them. V and J calls and clone size come straight from that table; D and trimming were deduced from the DNA. The sample has about 230,000 clones, approximately 91% seen once. The specimen was peripheral blood. The receptor comes from a woman aged 55-69 years with acute or convalescent COVID-19. J is TRBJ1-1 and V is TRBV7-2, with D possibly TRBD1 on 6 matching bases. The CDR3 protein is CASSSQPTGRTEAFF. The CDR3 bases are TGTGCCAGCAGCTCTCAACCGACAGGTCGCACTGAAGCTTTCTTT. The full variable domain, completed using reference TRBV7-2 and TRBJ1-1, is GAGVSQSPSNKVTEKGKDVELRCDPISGHTALYWYRQSLGQGLEFLIYFQGNSAPDKSGLPSDRFSAERTGGSVSTLTIQRTQQEDSAVYLCASSSQPTGRTEAFFGQGTRLTVV.